These T cell receptor beta chains were read from a single sample in a study of blood T cell repertoires in COVID-19. Some clones are missing from TCRdb's copy, which holds only in-frame ones; the method was immunoSEQ multiplex PCR. The data show about 170,000 clones, about 90% seen once. The sample was PBMCs or T cells enriched from blood (not recorded which). These receptors originate from a woman aged 45-59 years who had recovered from COVID-19. Both conserved end residues are part of each CDR3. A D gene is named only where the DNA matches it firmly. Clone size appears in some rows only: once, few, many, or a class for an expanded clone.

TRBD2,TRBJ2-7,TRBV7-9,NA,CAATGGRAHEQYF,TGTGCCGCGACCGGCGGGAGGGCGCACGAGCAGTACTTC
NA,TRBJ2-2,TRBV19,NA,CASRIGLAGGELFF,TGTGCCAGTAGGATAGGGCTAGCTGGGGGGGAGCTGTTTTTT
TRBD1,TRBJ2-7,TRBV12-3/TRBV12-4,once,CASSPRGWEQYF,TGTGCCAGCAGCCCCAGGGGGTGGGAGCAGTACTTC
NA,TRBJ1-5,TRBV30,NA,CAWTDDSNQPQHF,TGTGCCTGGACAGATGATAGCAATCAGCCCCAGCATTTT
TRBD1,TRBJ1-4,TRBV5-6,once,CASSLGQGNEKLFF,TGTGCCAGCAGCTTGGGACAGGGGAATGAAAAACTGTTTTTT
TRBD1,TRBJ2-5,TRBV5-1,NA,CASRYGTGAETQYF,TGCGCCAGCAGATATGGGACAGGGGCTGAGACCCAGTACTTC
TRBD1,TRBJ1-1,TRBV6-5,NA,CASSYKTGGRTEAFF,TGTGCCAGCAGTTATAAGACAGGGGGAAGAACTGAAGCTTTCTTT
NA,TRBJ1-5,TRBV11-2,NA,CASSLDRDQPQHF,TGTGCCAGCAGCTTAGATCGGGATCAGCCCCAGCATTTT
TRBD1,TRBJ2-3,TRBV7-3,NA,CASSLDRVNTDTQYF,TGTGCCAGCAGCTTAGACAGGGTCAACACAGATACGCAGTATTTT
NA,TRBJ1-1,TRBV19,NA,CASSIRVGGTEAFF,TGTGCCAGTAGTATAAGGGTCGGGGGCACTGAAGCTTTCTTT
NA,TRBJ1-3,TRBV27,NA,CASSLSGASSGNTIYF,TGTGCCAGCAGTTTATCGGGGGCTAGCTCTGGAAACACCATATATTTT
TRBD1,TRBJ1-2,TRBV28,once,CASTPLGTAPNYGYTF,TGTGCCAGCACTCCATTGGGGACAGCCCCTAACTATGGCTACACCTTC
TRBD2,TRBJ2-3,TRBV10-2,few,CASRRLAETDTQYF,TGCGCCAGCAGGAGACTAGCGGAAACAGATACGCAGTATTTT
TRBD2,TRBJ2-1,TRBV28,NA,CASSGTSGRFREQFF,TGTGCCAGCAGTGGGACTAGCGGGAGGTTCCGGGAGCAGTTCTTC
TRBD2,TRBJ2-1,TRBV14,NA,CASSQPGLAYNEQFF,TGTGCCAGCAGCCAACCGGGACTAGCGTACAATGAGCAGTTCTTC
TRBD1,TRBJ2-1,TRBV6-2/TRBV6-3,few,CASSSAGTGSGEQFF,TGTGCCAGCAGCTCAGCCGGGACAGGGTCGGGTGAGCAGTTCTTC
NA,TRBJ1-1,TRBV14,NA,CASSLGLNTEAFF,TGTGCCAGCAGCCTAGGACTTAACACTGAAGCTTTCTTT
TRBD2,TRBJ2-7,TRBV28,NA,CASSLGGRSDEQYF,TGTGCCAGCAGTTTGGGCGGGAGGAGTGACGAGCAGTACTTC
TRBD1,TRBJ1-1,TRBV5-1,NA,CASSLTTGDTEAFF,TGCGCCAGCAGCTTGACAACAGGGGATACTGAAGCTTTCTTT
TRBD1,TRBJ2-7,TRBV7-2,NA,CATEGGPSYEQYF,TGTGCTACGGAAGGGGGCCCATCCTACGAGCAGTACTTC
NA,TRBJ2-1,TRBV15,NA,CATSLGILEDNEQFF,TGTGCCACCTCCCTCGGGATCTTGGAGGACAATGAGCAGTTCTTC
NA,TRBJ2-2,TRBV6-4,NA,CASSPQGGQRTGELFF,TGTGCCAGCAGCCCCCAGGGGGGACAGAGAACCGGGGAGCTGTTTTTT